The rows below give T cell receptor beta chains drawn from one sample of a study of graft-versus-host responses after intestinal transplantation. The assay was immunoSEQ multiplex PCR, and TCRdb's table has in-frame clones only and misses some. The top ten clones hold roughly 2.6% of a sample with more than 10,000 clones, less than 40% of them seen once. The sample in question was alloreactive CD8+ T cells from a mixed lymphocyte reaction culture, obtained before intestinal transplant. All receptors come from a human patient who received an intestinal transplant. Each CDR3 is given with its conserved first and last residue. D genes are given only for firm matches. For some rows the clone size is stated as once, few or many, or as a class when expanded; others skip it.

len	v_gene	j_gene	abundance	d_gene	CDR3aa	CDR3nt
18	TRBV6-4	TRBJ2-1	.	TRBD2	CASSTWGGLADTYNEQFF	TGTGCCAGCAGTACCTGGGGGGGACTAGCGGATACCTACAATGAGCAGTTCTTC
14	TRBV7-8	TRBJ1-5	.	.	CASREGGSNQPQHF	TGTGCCAGCAGGGAGGGTGGTAGCAATCAGCCCCAGCATTTT
13	TRBV5-1	TRBJ2-4	.	.	CASSFRGSNIQYF	TGCGCCAGCAGCTTCCGGGGATCAAACATTCAGTACTTC
14	TRBV6-5	TRBJ2-5	few	TRBD1	CASSYGQGQETQYF	TGTGCCAGCAGTTACGGACAGGGGCAAGAGACCCAGTACTTC
14	TRBV7-6	TRBJ1-6	few	TRBD1	CASSSGQGYSPLHF	TGTGCCAGCAGCTCGGGACAGGGTTACTCACCCCTCCACTTT
16	TRBV7-9	TRBJ2-1	medium-sized	.	CASSLEASAPYNEQFF	TGTGCCAGCAGCTTAGAGGCTAGCGCACCCTACAATGAGCAGTTCTTC
13	TRBV4-3	TRBJ2-7	few	.	CASSQHVTYEQYF	TGCGCCAGCAGCCAACACGTCACCTACGAGCAGTACTTC
13	TRBV6-5	TRBJ1-2	.	.	CASSYFWGNGYTF	TGTGCCAGCAGTTACTTTTGGGGGAATGGCTACACCTTC
16	TRBV4-1	TRBJ2-7	.	TRBD1	CASSQLTQGAWGEQYF	TGCGCCAGCAGCCAACTAACACAGGGGGCATGGGGCGAGCAGTACTTC
15	TRBV4-1	TRBJ2-2	few	.	CASSQPGRGPGELFF	TGCGCCAGCAGCCAGCCCGGCCGCGGTCCCGGGGAGCTGTTTTTT
14	TRBV5-1	TRBJ1-3	.	.	CASSLGAPGNTIYF	TGCGCCAGCAGCTTAGGGGCCCCTGGAAACACCATATATTTT
14	TRBV19	TRBJ2-7	.	TRBD2	CASSITSGAYEQYF	TGTGCCAGTAGTATAACTAGCGGTGCCTACGAGCAGTACTTC
14	TRBV27	TRBJ2-1	few	TRBD1	CASSPLTGVNEQFF	TGTGCCAGCAGTCCGTTAACAGGGGTCAATGAGCAGTTCTTC
11	TRBV9	TRBJ2-1	few	.	CASSWGDEQFF	TGTGCCAGCTCTTGGGGGGATGAGCAGTTCTTC
15	TRBV4-2	TRBJ1-2	few	TRBD1	CASSHAQGEEDGYTF	TGTGCCAGCAGCCATGCCCAGGGGGAAGAGGATGGCTACACCTTC
15	TRBV9	TRBJ2-5	few	.	CASSVVEFISETQYF	TGTGCCAGCAGCGTAGTGGAGTTCATAAGTGAGACCCAGTACTTC
11	TRBV21-1	TRBJ2-5	.	.	CASSKQETQYF	TGTGCCAGCAGCAAACAAGAGACCCAGTACTTC
20	TRBV10-1	TRBJ1-5	.	.	CASSESTVMGVVWGNQPQHF	TGCGCCAGCAGTGAGTCGACGGTCATGGGGGTGGTTTGGGGCAATCAGCCCCAGCATTTT
15	TRBV6-1	TRBJ1-1	.	.	CASSAGPGPVSEAFF	TGTGCCAGCAGTGCTGGGCCAGGACCAGTGTCTGAAGCTTTCTTT
15	TRBV6-6	TRBJ1-4	.	.	CASSYSGSPGEKLFF	TGTGCCAGCAGTTACTCGGGGTCCCCCGGAGAAAAACTGTTTTTT
12	TRBV28	TRBJ1-3	.	.	CASSYQGNTIYF	TGTGCCAGCAGTTATCAGGGAAACACCATATATTTT
14	TRBV6-5	TRBJ2-7	few	TRBD1	CASSLGQGGYEQYF	TGTGCCAGCAGCCTGGGACAGGGGGGCTACGAGCAGTACTTC
14	TRBV7-9	TRBJ2-1	medium-sized	TRBD1	CASSWDSSYNEQFF	TGTGCCAGCAGCTGGGACAGCTCCTACAATGAGCAGTTCTTC